These 25 T cell receptor beta chains were sequenced from one sample in a study of shared clonotypes between healthy human individuals. Assay used: immunoSEQ multiplex PCR; TCRdb lists only in-frame clones, some missing. This sample has roughly 1,800,000 clones; over 85% occur once, and the top ten carry 1% to 1.5%. Naivety among CD8 cells was defined by CD45RO negativity and positive CCR7 selection, thereby excluding terminally differentiated effector memory CD45RA+ cells. The sequenced material came from naive CD8+ T cells sorted from blood. The source is a man younger than 35 in good health.

To note about this clone: Other DNA sequences from this sample encode an identical CDR3 as well. The chain is built from TRBV30 and TRBJ2-7; possibly TRBD1 or TRBD2 for D (8 bases each). V gave up 5 bases and J gave up 4 bases, with 15 bases separating them. Germline CDR1 reads GTSNPN; CDR2 reads SVGIG (reference sequence). The CDR3 has 13 residues. As DNA, the CDR3 is TGTGCCTGGTCGGGGGGGACAGGATACGAGCAGTACTTC. Translation: CAWSGGTGYEQYF.

The chain employs TRBV7-9 and TRBJ2-7, with 10 bases fitting TRBD1. CDR3 length: 16 residues. V lost 1 base and J lost 4; bases outside the gene matches: 7. Germline CDR1 is SEHNR and CDR2 is FQNEAQ (reference sequence). The CDR3 region has the DNA TGTGCCAGCAGCTTAGGATCCGGGACAGGGGTTTACGAGCAGTACTTC. Translation gives CASSLGSGTGVYEQYF. The full variable domain, its missing parts supplied by reference TRBV7-9 and TRBJ2-7, is DTGVSQNPRHKITKRGQNVTFRCDPISEHNRLYWYRQTLGQGPEFLTYFQNEAQLEKSRLLSDRFSAERPKGSFSTLEIQRTEQGDSAMYLCASSLGSGTGVYEQYFGPGTRLTVT.

A word on this clone: The sample has other DNA sequences that encode this CDR3 too. The chain carries TRBV4-1 and TRBJ2-7, with 7 nucleotides matching TRBD1. CDR1 is MGHRA, CDR2 YSYEKL, per germline. CDR3 length: 13 amino acids. The V and J ends lost 4 bases and 7 bases, in that order; junction bases with no gene match: 7. The CDR3, as DNA: TGCGCCAGCAGCCCAAGGACAGGCTTGGAGCAGTACTTC. Protein sequence: CASSPRTGLEQYF.

The chain combines TRBV28 with TRBJ1-3; the match to TRBD1 covers 9 bases. The CDR3 sequence is 18 residues long. V lost 7 bases and J lost 0; bases outside the gene matches: 13. In germline, CDR1 is MDHEN, CDR2 SYDVKM. CDR3 protein: CASNRQRDRASSGNTIYF. CDR3 coding DNA: TGTGCCAGCAACCGTCAGAGGGACAGGGCTTCCTCTGGAAACACCATATATTTT.

The rearrangement joins TRBV18 to TRBJ1-1; no clear D. Germline V lookup: CDR1 KGHSH, CDR2 LQKENI. The V end was cut by 2 bases, the J end by 0 bases, with 10 bases between. The CDR3 is 15 residues long. CDR3 sequence reads: CASSPGVALNTEAFF. CDR3 nucleotide sequence: TGTGCCAGCTCACCAGGGGTTGCTTTGAACACTGAAGCTTTCTTT.

This clone was recorded only once. The chain carries TRBV10-3 and TRBJ2-2, with 7 bases that match TRBD1. The CDR3 runs 14 residues. Germline assignment: CDR1 ENHRY and CDR2 SYGVKD. The V segment lost 2 bases and the J segment 7 bases; nucleotides outside the gene matches: 4. CDR3 sequence (DNA): TGTGCCATCAGTGAGGAACAGGGGTACGGGGAGCTGTTTTTT. This codes for CAISEEQGYGELFF.

The chain employs TRBV4-1 and TRBJ1-2; D is undetermined. V lost 0 bases to trimming and J lost 1 base, with 9 bases between them. Germline CDR1 is MGHRA and CDR2 is YSYEKL. CDR3 size: 15 residues. CDR3 coding DNA: TGCGCCAGCAGCCAAGACACAGCTAATAACTATGGCTACACCTTC. Protein: CASSQDTANNYGYTF.

This sequence joins TRBV18 and TRBJ2-5; 8 nucleotides match TRBD1. CDR1 is KGHSH, CDR2 LQKENI, per germline. V dropped 0 bases and J dropped 1; count of bases not matched to a gene: 4. The CDR3 is 16 amino acids. This chain's CDR3 is CASSPPWDRRQETQYF. In DNA form, the CDR3 reads TGTGCCAGCTCACCACCGTGGGACAGGCGCCAAGAGACCCAGTACTTC. The whole variable domain, remainder taken from reference TRBV18 and TRBJ2-5, is NAGVMQNPRHLVRRRGQEARLRCSPMKGHSHVYWYRQLPEEGLKFMVYLQKENIIDESGMPKERFSAEFPKEGPSILRIQQVVRGDSAAYFCASSPPWDRRQETQYFGPGTRLLVL.

DNA for the CDR3: TGTGCCAGCAGTTCCGGCGTTGGTTTCGGTGAGCAGTTCTTC. As protein: CASSSGVGFGEQFF. This chain joins TRBV27 and TRBJ2-1; D gene unclear. CDR3 size: 14 residues. V lost 4 bases, J lost 9 bases, and 16 bases lay in between. The germline gives CDR1 MNHEY, CDR2 SMNVEV (reference sequence).

CDR3 in amino acids: CASSEKQATYEQYF. CDR3 bases: TGTGCCAGCAGTGAAAAACAGGCCACCTACGAGCAGTACTTC. The genes are TRBV2 and TRBJ2-7; D might be TRBD1 (5 bases). V was cut by 2 bases and J by 2 bases, with 10 bases left in between. This CDR3 has 14 amino acids. Germline lookup yields CDR1 SNHLY and CDR2 FYNNEI.

The chain couples TRBV19 to TRBJ2-1; D might be TRBD2 (5 bases). The CDR3 loop spans 15 amino acids. CDR1 LNHDA and CDR2 SQIVND come from the germline V gene (reference sequence). The V and J ends lost 5 bases and 0 bases respectively, with 11 bases between them. The CDR3 DNA sequence: TGTGCCAGTAGTGTTAGCGAGAGCTCCTACAATGAGCAGTTCTTC. Translated: CASSVSESSYNEQFF.

The rearrangement links TRBV19 to TRBJ2-5, with 10 bases that match TRBD1. V gave up 6 bases and J gave up 5 bases; unmatched junction bases: 21. Germline V gives CDR1 LNHDA, CDR2 SQIVND (reference sequence). The CDR3 extends over 19 amino acids. CDR3: CASSTPDRGQGQESETQYF. CDR3 DNA sequence: TGTGCCAGTAGCACTCCAGACAGGGGGCAAGGCCAAGAAAGTGAGACCCAGTACTTC.

The rearrangement uses TRBV28 and TRBJ1-2; D gene ambiguous. CDR1 is MDHEN, CDR2 SYDVKM, per germline. V lost 4 bases, J lost 6 bases, and 12 bases lay in between. The CDR3 covers 13 residues. CDR3 coding DNA: TGTGCCAGCAGTTCCGGCCAAGAACATGGCTACACCTTC. Translation: CASSSGQEHGYTF.

The chain couples TRBV4-1 to TRBJ1-5; D uncertain. There are 15 residues in the CDR3. Trimming took off 0 bases at V and 9 bases at J, with 15 bases between the two ends. Germline lookup yields CDR1 MGHRA and CDR2 YSYEKL. Here the CDR3 reads CASSQDPDTFGPQHF. CDR3 sequence (DNA): TGCGCCAGCAGCCAAGATCCCGACACCTTCGGGCCCCAGCATTTT.

This chain links TRBV7-9 with TRBJ2-7, with D perhaps given as TRBD1 or TRBD2 (5 bases each). Trimming shortened V by 2 bases and J by 1 base, and 12 bases separated the two germline ends. In germline, CDR1 is SEHNR, CDR2 FQNEAQ (reference sequence). This CDR3 has 15 amino acids. The CDR3 loop reads CASSLKGTESYEQYF. The DNA for the CDR3 is TGTGCCAGCAGCTTAAAAGGGACGGAATCCTACGAGCAGTACTTC.

The rearrangement links TRBV2 to TRBJ2-1, with 8 bases aligning to TRBD1. CDR1 is SNHLY and CDR2 is FYNNEI in the germline V gene. The ends lost 5 bases at V and 8 bases at J; junction bases unmatched: 8. The CDR3 runs 14 residues. The chain's CDR3 is CASSLGTGYDEQFF. The DNA for the CDR3 is TGTGCCAGCAGTTTAGGGACAGGTTATGATGAGCAGTTCTTC. The full variable domain, rest sourced from reference TRBV2 and TRBJ2-1, is EPEVTQTPSHQVTQMGQEVILRCVPISNHLYFYWYRQILGQKVEFLVSFYNNEISEKSEIFDDQFSVERPDGSNFTLKIRSTKLEDSAMYFCASSLGTGYDEQFFGPGTRLTVL.

V is TRBV5-1 and J is TRBJ2-1; D is unclear. CDR1 and CDR2 (germline): SGHRS, YFSETQ. Trimming pared 0 bases from V and 7 bases from J, leaving 8 bases between. The CDR3 length is 13 residues. CDR3 in DNA: TGCGCCAGCAGCTTGGGTACCGAAAATGAGCAGTTCTTC. Translating it yields CASSLGTENEQFF. Together with reference TRBV5-1 and TRBJ2-1, the CDR3 gives the full variable domain: KAGVTQTPRYLIKTRGQQVTLSCSPISGHRSVSWYQQTPGQGLQFLFEYFSETQRNKGNFPGRFSGRQFSNSRSEMNVSTLELGDSALYLCASSLGTENEQFFGPGTRLTVL.

The chain uses TRBV11-2 and TRBJ2-3; D may be TRBD2 (7 bases). Per the germline V gene, CDR1 is SGHAT and CDR2 is FQNNGV. V was cut by 2 bases and J by 5 bases, with 8 bases left in between. This CDR3 has 13 amino acids. CDR3 protein: CASSLRGGDTQYF. The DNA for the CDR3 is TGTGCCAGCAGCTTAAGGGGGGGAGATACGCAGTATTTT. Full variable domain (remainder filled in from reference TRBV11-2 and TRBJ2-3): EAGVAQSPRYKIIEKRQSVAFWCNPISGHATLYWYQQILGQGPKLLIQFQNNGVVDDSQLPKDRFSAERLKGVDSTLKIQPAKLEDSAVYLCASSLRGGDTQYFGPGTRLTVL.

The chain couples TRBV7-2 to TRBJ2-7, with 9 positions matching TRBD2. V lost 1 base and J lost 3; bases outside the gene matches: 7. Germline loops: CDR1 SGHTA, CDR2 FQGNSA. The CDR3 totals 16 residues. The CDR3 region is CASSLVDSGSFYEQYF. Written as DNA, the CDR3 is TGTGCCAGCAGCTTAGTCGATAGCGGGAGTTTCTACGAGCAGTACTTC.

About this clone: Other DNA sequences in this sample translate to the same CDR3. The V call is TRBV5-4, the J call TRBJ2-3, with TRBD1 as a possible D gene (6 bases). Looked up from germline, CDR1 is SGHNT and CDR2 is YYREEE (reference sequence). The CDR3 covers 13 residues. V gave up 1 base and J gave up 4 bases, with 7 bases separating them. The CDR3, as DNA: TGTGCCAGCAGCTTGCAGGGGTCAGATACGCAGTATTTT. Translated, it gives CASSLQGSDTQYF.

The chain couples TRBV27 to TRBJ1-1; D not certain. CDR1 and CDR2 (germline): MNHEY, SMNVEV (reference sequence). This CDR3 spans 14 amino acids. The germline V and J ends were trimmed by 2 bases and 5 bases, with 12 bases remaining between them. The CDR3 sequence is CASSLVGMGTEAFF. The CDR3 coding sequence is TGTGCCAGCAGTTTAGTAGGGATGGGGACTGAAGCTTTCTTT.

This clone was counted a single time. The genes are TRBV19 and TRBJ1-4; maybe TRBD1 (5 bases). Germline lookup yields CDR1 LNHDA and CDR2 SQIVND (reference sequence). The CDR3 loop spans 14 amino acids. V was pared by 5 bases and J by 8 bases, with 15 bases between. This CDR3 reads CASSPRAGGEKLFF. The CDR3 DNA reads TGTGCCAGTAGTCCCCGGGCCGGGGGGGAAAAACTGTTTTTT.

The gene calls are TRBV7-9 and TRBJ2-7; D perhaps matches TRBD2 (6 bases). The ends were cut back, 5 bases at V and 5 bases at J, with 25 bases in the middle. Germline V gene sequence: CDR1 SEHNR, CDR2 FQNEAQ (reference sequence). CDR3 length: 17 amino acids. The CDR3 region is CASSGLAPGVELDEQYF. CDR3 in DNA: TGTGCCAGCAGCGGGCTAGCACCGGGAGTAGAGCTCGACGAGCAGTACTTC. The whole variable domain, remainder taken from reference TRBV7-9 and TRBJ2-7, is DTGVSQNPRHKITKRGQNVTFRCDPISEHNRLYWYRQTLGQGPEFLTYFQNEAQLEKSRLLSDRFSAERPKGSFSTLEIQRTEQGDSAMYLCASSGLAPGVELDEQYFGPGTRLTVT.

This chain joins TRBV29-1 and TRBJ2-1; TRBD2 is a possible D gene (5 bases). The germline CDR1 and CDR2 sequences are SQVTM and ANQGSEA. V lost 2 bases and J lost 1, with 15 bases in between. The CDR3 totals 16 residues. The CDR3 here is CSVEKPGKWSYNEQFF. In DNA form, the CDR3 reads TGCAGCGTTGAAAAACCGGGGAAGTGGTCCTACAATGAGCAGTTCTTC.

The chain carries TRBV27 and TRBJ1-5; no firm D call. Per germline, CDR1 MNHEY and CDR2 SMNVEV (reference sequence). Trimming stripped 7 bases from V and 2 bases from J, with 12 bases between. CDR3 length: 14 residues. The CDR3: CASTAVGGNQPQHF. The CDR3 DNA reads TGTGCCAGCACCGCGGTCGGCGGCAATCAGCCCCAGCATTTT.